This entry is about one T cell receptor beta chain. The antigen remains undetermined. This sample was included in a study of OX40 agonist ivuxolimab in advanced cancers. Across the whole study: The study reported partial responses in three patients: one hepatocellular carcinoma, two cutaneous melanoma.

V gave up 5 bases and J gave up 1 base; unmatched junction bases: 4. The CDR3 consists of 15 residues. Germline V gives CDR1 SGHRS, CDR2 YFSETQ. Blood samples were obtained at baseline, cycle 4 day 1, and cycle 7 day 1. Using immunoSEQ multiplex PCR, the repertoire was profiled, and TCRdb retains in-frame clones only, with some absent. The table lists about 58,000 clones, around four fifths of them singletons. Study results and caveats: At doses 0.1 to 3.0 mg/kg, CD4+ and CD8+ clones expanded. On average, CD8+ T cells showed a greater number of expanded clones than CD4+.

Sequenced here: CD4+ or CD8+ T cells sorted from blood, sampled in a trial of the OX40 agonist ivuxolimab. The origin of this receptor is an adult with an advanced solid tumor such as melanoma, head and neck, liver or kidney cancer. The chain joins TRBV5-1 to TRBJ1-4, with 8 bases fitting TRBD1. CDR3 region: CASSQQGVTNEKLFF. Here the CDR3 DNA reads TGCGCCAGCAGTCAACAGGGGGTAACTAATGAAAAACTGTTTTTT. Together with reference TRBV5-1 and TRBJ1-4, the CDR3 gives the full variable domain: KAGVTQTPRYLIKTRGQQVTLSCSPISGHRSVSWYQQTPGQGLQFLFEYFSETQRNKGNFPGRFSGRQFSNSRSEMNVSTLELGDSALYLCASSQQGVTNEKLFFGSGTQLSVL.